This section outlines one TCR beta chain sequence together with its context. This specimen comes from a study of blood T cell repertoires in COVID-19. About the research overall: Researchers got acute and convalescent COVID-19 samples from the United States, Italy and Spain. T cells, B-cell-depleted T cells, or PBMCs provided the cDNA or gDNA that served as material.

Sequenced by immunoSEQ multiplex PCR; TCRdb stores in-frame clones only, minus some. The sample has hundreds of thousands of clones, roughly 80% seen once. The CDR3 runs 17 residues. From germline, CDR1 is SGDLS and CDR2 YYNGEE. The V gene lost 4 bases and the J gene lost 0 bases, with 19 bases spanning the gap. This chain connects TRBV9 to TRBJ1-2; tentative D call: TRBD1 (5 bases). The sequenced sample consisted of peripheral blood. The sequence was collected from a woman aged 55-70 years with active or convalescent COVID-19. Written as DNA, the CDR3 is TGTGCCAGCAGCCCCAGTATGGGGCACCCGCCTAACTATGGCTACACCTTC. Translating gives CASSPSMGHPPNYGYTF.